These 20 T cell receptor beta chains came from one sample sequenced in a study of cytomegalovirus exposure and HLA in healthy donors. Vbeta (60) and Jbeta (13) primers were used in the PCR. Repertoires were generated with immunoSEQ multiplex PCR, while TCRdb's copy carries only in-frame clones and drops some. This table has under 150,000 clones, approximately 79% appearing once. Sequenced material: PBMCs. The receptors here all came from a woman in her 30s in good health and CMV-seronegative.

This clone has a handful of counts. J is TRBJ2-7 and V is TRBV4-1; 9 nucleotides agree with TRBD1. CDR1 is MGHRA, CDR2 YSYEKL, per germline. This CDR3 is 14 amino acids long. Losses at the gene ends were 1 base for V and 2 bases for J; bases not matched to a gene: 0. For the CDR3, the DNA is TGCGCCAGCAGCCAAGGACAGGGGGCCTACGAGCAGTACTTC. It specifies CASSQGQGAYEQYF.

V is TRBV5-1 and J is TRBJ2-7; 8 bases line up with TRBD1. CDR1 is SGHRS, CDR2 YFSETQ, per germline. V was clipped by 7 bases and J by 0 bases; unmatched bases: 18. This CDR3 has 18 residues. The CDR3 here is CASGLGLTGQAISYEQYF. CDR3 sequence (DNA): TGCGCCAGCGGATTGGGATTGACGGGACAGGCGATCTCCTACGAGCAGTACTTC. The whole variable domain, filled in from reference TRBV5-1 and TRBJ2-7, reads KAGVTQTPRYLIKTRGQQVTLSCSPISGHRSVSWYQQTPGQGLQFLFEYFSETQRNKGNFPGRFSGRQFSNSRSEMNVSTLELGDSALYLCASGLGLTGQAISYEQYFGPGTRLTVT.

Points on this clone: One end of the junction is discordant with germline, which a read error may explain. The chain combines TRBV6-1 with TRBJ1-3; D unresolved. Germline values: CDR1 MNHNS, CDR2 SASEGT. This CDR3 region has 12 residues. The CDR3 DNA follows: TGTGCCAGCAGTGAAGGGCGGGTATGGAGAATTTTT. Its protein is CASSEGRVWRIF.

The chain employs TRBV12-5 and TRBJ1-2; D not resolved. The CDR3 has 13 residues. Germline-derived CDR1 and CDR2 are LGHNT and FRNRAP. V was cut by 6 bases and J by 0 bases, with 8 bases left in between. CDR3 region: CASGGTANYGYTF. The DNA of the CDR3 is TGTGCTAGTGGCGGAACAGCTAACTATGGCTACACCTTC.

This rearrangement joins TRBV18 to TRBJ2-7; 8 positions agree with TRBD1. Germline V gene sequence: CDR1 KGHSH, CDR2 LQKENI. CDR3 length: 14 amino acids. V was pared by 2 bases and J by 7 bases, with 7 bases of the junction left unmatched. CDR3 amino acids: CASSPGQGAREQYF. The CDR3 DNA is TGTGCCAGCTCACCAGGCCAGGGGGCGCGGGAGCAGTACTTC.

The chain combines TRBV18 with TRBJ1-2, with 9 positions matching TRBD1. The CDR3 has 14 residues. The germline gives CDR1 KGHSH, CDR2 LQKENI. The J segment lost 6 bases and the V segment lost 6 bases, leaving 8 bases of the junction unmatched. This CDR3 reads CASSSRRQGDGYTF. The CDR3 DNA reads as TGTGCCAGCTCTTCGAGACGACAGGGGGATGGCTACACCTTC.

J is TRBJ2-5 and V is TRBV15; no clear D gene. The V gene's germline CDR1 is LNHNV and CDR2 YYDKDF (reference sequence). Trimming pared 0 bases from V and 5 bases from J, leaving 7 bases between. CDR3 length: 13 amino acids. As DNA, the CDR3 is TGTGCCACCAGCAGAGATCGAGCGGAGACCCAGTACTTC. As protein: CATSRDRAETQYF.

On this clone itself: One junction end disagrees with the germline gene, perhaps due to a read error. The CDR3 region has the DNA TGTGCTAGCAGCCCCTGGGGGGGAGAGACCCAGTACTTC. It codes for CASSPWGGETQYF. The chain joins TRBV7-7 to TRBJ2-5; 7 nucleotides match TRBD2. The germline V gene encodes CDR1 SSHAT and CDR2 FNYEAQ (reference sequence). This CDR3 is built from 13 residues.

The chain links TRBV12-2 to TRBJ1-1; the table's TRBD1 call for D was not verified on the DNA. TRBV12-2 is classified as a pseudogene. The CDR3 runs 13 residues. CDR3 residues: CASRLGLDTEAFF. DNA of the CDR3: TGTGCAAGTCGCTTAGGGCTGGACACTGAAGCTTTCTTT.

The rearrangement links TRBV19 to TRBJ1-2; no reliable D call. The CDR3 runs 12 residues. V was trimmed by 5 bases and J by 11 bases, leaving 15 bases between them. The V gene's germline CDR1 is LNHDA and CDR2 SQIVND (reference sequence). The CDR3 reads CASSPGEGSYTF. Written as DNA, the CDR3 is TGTGCCAGTAGTCCGGGCGAGGGATCTTACACCTTC.

This clone came up once. The gene calls are TRBV11-1 and TRBJ1-1, with TRBD1 matching 7 bases. Germline lookup yields CDR1 SGHAT and CDR2 FQDESV (reference sequence). With V trimmed by 5 bases and J by 1 base, 7 bases remained unmatched. This CDR3 spans 15 amino acids. For the CDR3, the DNA is TGTGCCAGCAGCCAAGACAGGGAAAGGAACACTGAAGCTTTCTTT. As protein: CASSQDRERNTEAFF.

The chain has TRBV5-1 and TRBJ2-5; TRBD1 matches 8 bases. V trimming: 4 bases; J trimming: 5 bases; junction bases outside the gene matches: 7. Per the germline V gene, CDR1 is SGHRS and CDR2 is YFSETQ. The CDR3 length is 14 residues. The CDR3 protein is CASSQQGARETQYF. In DNA, the CDR3 is TGCGCCAGCAGCCAGCAGGGGGCACGGGAGACCCAGTACTTC. Full variable domain (missing parts from reference TRBV5-1 and TRBJ2-5): KAGVTQTPRYLIKTRGQQVTLSCSPISGHRSVSWYQQTPGQGLQFLFEYFSETQRNKGNFPGRFSGRQFSNSRSEMNVSTLELGDSALYLCASSQQGARETQYFGPGTRLLVL.

The chain couples TRBV6-1 to TRBJ2-2, with 8 positions matching TRBD2. This CDR3 spans 14 amino acids. V lost 3 bases to trimming and J lost 5 bases; unmatched junction nucleotides: 2. CDR1 is MNHNS and CDR2 is SASEGT in the germline V gene. The chain's CDR3 is CASSEGLGTGELFF. CDR3 nucleotide sequence: TGTGCCAGCAGTGAGGGACTAGGGACCGGGGAGCTGTTTTTT.

The count of this clone is one. This chain connects TRBV6-5 to TRBJ1-5, with D perhaps matching TRBD1 (6 bases). V was clipped by 6 bases and J by 3 bases, with 15 bases between them. The CDR3 extends over 15 amino acids. Germline CDR1 reads MNHEY; CDR2 reads SVGAGI. The chain's CDR3 is CASRSGGGYNQPQHF. CDR3 in DNA: TGTGCCAGCAGGTCGGGGGGCGGGTACAATCAGCCCCAGCATTTT.

This clone was counted once. The V call is TRBV5-6, the J call TRBJ2-7; 9 bases align to TRBD1. The CDR3 has 14 residues. V lost 3 bases and J lost 6; bases outside the gene matches: 7. Germline CDR1 reads SGHDT; CDR2 reads YYEEEE. The CDR3 loop is CASSWGQGLGEQYF. The CDR3 DNA sequence: TGTGCCAGCAGCTGGGGACAGGGTCTCGGCGAGCAGTACTTC.

On this clone: This CDR3 is also generated by other DNA sequences in the sample. The genes are TRBV9 and TRBJ1-1; TRBD1 matches at 8 bases. Trimming took 4 bases from V and 0 from J; bases not matched to a gene: 5. The CDR3 runs 15 residues. Germline V gives CDR1 SGDLS, CDR2 YYNGEE. CDR3 region: CASSPRTGMNTEAFF. The CDR3 bases are TGTGCCAGCAGCCCACGGACAGGGATGAACACTGAAGCTTTCTTT. The whole variable domain, filled in from reference TRBV9 and TRBJ1-1, reads DSGVTQTPKHLITATGQRVTLRCSPRSGDLSVYWYQQSLDQGLQFLIQYYNGEERAKGNILERFSAQQFPDLHSELNLSSLELGDSALYFCASSPRTGMNTEAFFGQGTRLTVV.

This sequence joins TRBV5-6 and TRBJ1-2; D call uncertain. Trimming removed 0 bases at V and 2 bases at J, with 8 bases between. This CDR3 region has 14 residues. CDR1 and CDR2 (germline): SGHDT, YYEEEE. In DNA, the CDR3 is TGTGCCAGCAGCTTGGCCGGGGTAAACTATGGCTACACCTTC. Protein sequence: CASSLAGVNYGYTF. The full variable domain, in which reference TRBV5-6 and TRBJ1-2 provide the parts outside the CDR3, is DAGVTQSPTHLIKTRGQQVTLRCSPKSGHDTVSWYQQALGQGPQFIFQYYEEEERQRGNFPDRFSGHQFPNYSSELNVNALLLGDSALYLCASSLAGVNYGYTFGSGTRLTVV.

The chain combines TRBV5-4 with TRBJ1-2; possible D gene TRBD1, 6 bases. This CDR3 comprises 15 residues. The germline V gene encodes CDR1 SGHNT and CDR2 YYREEE (reference sequence). V was cut by 6 bases and J by 1 base, with 16 bases left in between. The CDR3 loop is CASTGTRGNNYGYTF. CDR3 bases: TGTGCCAGCACGGGTACAAGGGGGAATAACTATGGCTACACCTTC.

DNA of the CDR3: TGTGCCAGCAGTGAACAGGGACTAGCGACCGGGGAGCTGTTTTTT. Protein product: CASSEQGLATGELFF. J is TRBJ2-2 and V is TRBV6-1; 10 nucleotides line up with TRBD2. The CDR3 runs 15 residues. Losses at the gene ends were 2 bases for V and 5 bases for J; bases not matched to a gene: 2. The germline V gene encodes CDR1 MNHNS and CDR2 SASEGT.

This rearrangement joins TRBV18 to TRBJ2-3; D not certain. The V end lost 3 bases, the J end lost 5 bases, and 6 bases lay between the germline ends. Looked up from germline, CDR1 is KGHSH and CDR2 is LQKENI. The CDR3 consists of 12 residues. CDR3 residues: CASSPVEDTQYF. CDR3 sequence (DNA): TGTGCCAGCTCACCGGTAGAAGATACGCAGTATTTT.